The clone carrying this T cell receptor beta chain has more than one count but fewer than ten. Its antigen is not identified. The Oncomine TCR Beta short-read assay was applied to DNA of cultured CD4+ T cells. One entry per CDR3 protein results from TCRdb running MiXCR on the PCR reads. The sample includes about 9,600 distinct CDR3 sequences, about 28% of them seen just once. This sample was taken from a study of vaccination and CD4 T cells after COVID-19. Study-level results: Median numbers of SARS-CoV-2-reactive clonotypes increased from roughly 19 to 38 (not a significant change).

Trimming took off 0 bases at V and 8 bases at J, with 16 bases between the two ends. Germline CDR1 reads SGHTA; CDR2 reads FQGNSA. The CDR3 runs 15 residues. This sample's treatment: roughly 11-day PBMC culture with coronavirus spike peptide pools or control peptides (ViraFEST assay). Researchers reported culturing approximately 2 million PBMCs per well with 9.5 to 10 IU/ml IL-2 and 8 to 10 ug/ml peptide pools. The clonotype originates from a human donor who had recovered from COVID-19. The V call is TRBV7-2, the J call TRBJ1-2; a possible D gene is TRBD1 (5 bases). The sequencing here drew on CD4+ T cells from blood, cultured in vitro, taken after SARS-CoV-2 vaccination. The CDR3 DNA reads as TGTGCCAGCAGCTTAGCGGTGGGGGGAATCGGCGGCTACACCTTC. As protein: CASSLAVGGIGGYTF.